The 25 T cell receptor beta chains listed next were all sequenced from one sample in a study of T cell repertoires in cytomegalovirus infection (dated by TCRdb to about 2019). What these receptors recognize is not known. Sequencing relied on an Illumina HiSeq 1500. The raw public reads went through TCRdb reprocessing: fastp at Q25, MiXCR clone calling, in-frame beta chains kept. A single entry per CDR3 protein holds the most common genes and DNA from its merged rows. The sample data list hundreds of thousands of distinct CDR3 sequences, and 30% to 40% of these were observed just once. The ten largest clones capture roughly 20% of the sample. The treatment or condition label, read with the paper, signifies: in vitro stimulation with specific CMV peptide epitopes to enrich CMV-specific T cells. Material: cultured PBMCs, obtained from culture after CMV antigen stimulation. These receptor sequences come from a human donor in good health (CMV status not recorded). Some clones in this sample may be carry-over from other donors' samples.

In this sample, this clonotype turned up a few times. The chain carries TRBV19 and TRBJ1-5; no clear D gene. This CDR3 region has 16 residues. V was cut by 2 bases and J by 3 bases, with 14 bases left in between. Germline V gives CDR1 LNHDA, CDR2 SQIVND (reference sequence). The CDR3 sequence: CASSIIGQAPNQPQHF. CDR3 coding DNA: TGTGCCAGTAGTATAATCGGCCAGGCCCCCAATCAGCCCCAGCATTTT.

The rearrangement uses TRBV6-5 and TRBJ1-2; the D gene is possibly TRBD1 (5 bases). Trimming took off 1 base at V and 1 base at J, with 19 bases between the two ends. The length of the CDR3 is 18 residues. The germline V gene has CDR1 MNHEY and CDR2 SVGAGI. The CDR3 is CASSYWSGTRDHNYGYTF. CDR3 DNA: TGTGCCAGCAGTTACTGGTCCGGGACCCGAGATCATAACTATGGCTACACCTTC.

This clonotype came up once. The chain uses TRBV5-1 and TRBJ1-5; 7 bases align to TRBD1. The V gene's germline CDR1 is SGHRS and CDR2 YFSETQ. The CDR3 totals 15 residues. V shed 2 bases and J 1 base; nucleotides not matched to a gene: 3. The DNA of the CDR3 is TGCGCCAGCAGCTTACAGGGGATGAGCAATCAGCCCCAGCATTTT. It translates to CASSLQGMSNQPQHF.

This clonotype has just a few counts. V and J are TRBV12-3 or TRBV12-4 and TRBJ1-2, with TRBD1 matching over 7 bases. This CDR3 is built from 11 residues. The CDR3 region is CAIRTGDGYTF. Here the CDR3 DNA reads TGTGCTATCCGGACAGGCGATGGCTACACCTTC.

V usage is TRBV20-1 and J usage is TRBJ2-1; D is perhaps TRBD2 (5 bases). The V gene's germline CDR1 is DFQATT and CDR2 SNEGSKA (reference sequence). Trimming stripped 6 bases from V and 1 base from J, with 16 bases between. This CDR3 is 15 amino acids long. CDR3 in DNA: TGCAGTGCAGCGCCGGAGGATGGTTCCTACAATGAGCAGTTCTTC. Its protein product is CSAAPEDGSYNEQFF.

This chain links TRBV7-9 with TRBJ1-2, with 11 bases fitting TRBD1. CDR3 length equals 16 residues. J lost 3 bases, V lost 5 bases, and 8 bases had no gene match. Germline values: CDR1 SEHNR, CDR2 FQNEAQ (reference sequence). The CDR3 loop reads CASSLEWTGGDYGYTF. The CDR3 region has the DNA TGTGCCAGCAGCCTCGAATGGACAGGGGGCGACTATGGCTACACCTTC.

The sample holds a few counts of this clonotype. The chain has TRBV19 and TRBJ2-7; a possible D gene is TRBD1 (8 bases). The CDR3 is 13 amino acids. Germline CDR1 reads LNHDA; CDR2 reads SQIVND (reference sequence). V lost 5 bases and J lost 10, with 18 bases in between. CDR3 sequence: CASSAAQGGHQYF. CDR3 DNA: TGTGCCAGTAGTGCGGCACAGGGGGGGCATCAGTACTTC.

Of note for this clonotype: This clone may be a read error of a much larger clone one base away. The rearrangement links TRBV7-2 to TRBJ1-3, with 8 bases fitting TRBD1. The germline gives CDR1 SGHTA, CDR2 FQGNSA. This CDR3 has 14 amino acids. CDR3 in amino acids: CVSSSRQGGNTIYF. CDR3 DNA: TGTGTCAGCAGCAGCCGACAGGGGGGAAACACCATATATTTT.

The rearrangement links TRBV12-3 or TRBV12-4 to TRBJ1-3, with TRBD1 as a possible D gene (6 bases). The CDR3 totals 12 residues. V gave up 5 bases and J gave up 7 bases, with 9 bases separating them. The CDR3 DNA is TGTGCCAGCAGTCACAGGGCTAACACCATATATTTT. It is translated as CASSHRANTIYF.

The chain recombines TRBV3-1 with TRBJ1-1; D uncertain. Germline CDR1 LGHDT, CDR2 YNNKEL (reference sequence). V was clipped by 4 bases and J by 7 bases, with 10 bases between them. The CDR3 totals 12 residues. The CDR3 DNA reads as TGTGCCAGCAGCCGACGAAGTCATGAAGCTTTCTTT. It is translated as CASSRRSHEAFF.

This clonotype was counted many times. The chain employs TRBV7-6 and TRBJ1-1; no reliable D call. CDR1 and CDR2 from the germline V gene are SGHVS and FNYEAQ. V dropped 8 bases and J dropped 5 bases, with 12 bases sitting between them. This CDR3 contains 12 residues. This CDR3 is CASQTSTTEAFF. DNA of the CDR3: TGTGCCAGCCAGACATCGACTACTGAAGCTTTCTTT. The full variable domain, in which reference TRBV7-6 and TRBJ1-1 provide the parts outside the CDR3, is GAGVSQSPRYKVTKRGQDVALRCDPISGHVSLYWYRQALGQGPEFLTYFNYEAQQDKSGLPNDRFSAERPEGSISTLTIQRTEQRDSAMYRCASQTSTTEAFFGQGTRLTVV.

This clonotype appeared many times. V gene TRBV7-9 combines with J gene TRBJ2-1; 13 bases fit TRBD2. CDR1 and CDR2 (germline): SEHNR, FQNEAQ (reference sequence). V lost 4 bases, J lost 2 bases, and 5 bases stayed unmatched. The CDR3 length is 17 residues. CDR3 amino acids: CASSYGLAGEAYNEQFF. In DNA form, the CDR3 reads TGTGCCAGCAGCTACGGACTAGCGGGAGAGGCCTACAATGAGCAGTTCTTC.

The chain links TRBV6-1 to TRBJ2-4; D is unresolved. V lost 4 bases and J lost 8, with 12 bases in between. This CDR3 is built from 13 residues. Germline values: CDR1 MNHNS, CDR2 SASEGT. DNA for the CDR3: TGTGCCAGCAGTGTGTTACGGGCGGACATTCAGTACTTC. It encodes CASSVLRADIQYF.

The chain couples TRBV6-1 to TRBJ1-5, with 11 bases that match TRBD1. This CDR3 is built from 17 residues. Germline values: CDR1 MNHNS, CDR2 SASEGT. The J segment lost 4 bases and the V segment lost 2 bases, leaving 7 bases of the junction unmatched. The DNA for the CDR3 is TGTGCCAGCAGTGAATCGGACAGGGGGCGCCGGAATCAGCCCCAGCATTTT. This sequence encodes CASSESDRGRRNQPQHF.

A few counts support this clonotype. The chain couples TRBV2 to TRBJ2-7; tentatively, D is TRBD1 (5 bases). This CDR3 contains 14 residues. V was cut by 3 bases and J by 4 bases, with 13 bases left in between. CDR1 is SNHLY, CDR2 FYNNEI, per germline. The CDR3 nucleotides read TGTGCCAGCAGTGAGGAGACAGACTTATACGAGCAGTACTTC. Translation: CASSEETDLYEQYF.

This clonotype was seen a handful of times. The chain has TRBV7-8 and TRBJ1-1; D gene unclear. Germline V gene sequence: CDR1 SGHVS, CDR2 FQNEAQ. V was trimmed by 1 base and J by 3 bases, leaving 9 bases between them. This CDR3 is 14 amino acids long. The CDR3 region has the DNA TGTGCCAGCAGCTTAGTGGCCAGCTACACTGAAGCTTTCTTT. Translation gives CASSLVASYTEAFF.

The rearrangement links TRBV2 to TRBJ2-5; no definite D call. The CDR3 spans 15 residues. Germline CDR1 is SNHLY and CDR2 is FYNNEI. Trimming removed 5 bases at V and 4 bases at J, with 17 bases between. Written as DNA, the CDR3 is TGTGCCAGCAGTTCCACCGGACCCTGGGGAGAGACCCAGTACTTC. As protein: CASSSTGPWGETQYF.

This clonotype has more than one count but fewer than ten. The chain uses TRBV6-2 or TRBV6-3 and TRBJ2-3; 7 bases match TRBD2. This CDR3 has 16 amino acids. Looked up from germline, CDR1 is MNHEY and CDR2 is SVGEGT. V shed 5 bases, J shed 9 bases, and the junction held 17 bases outside the gene matches. The CDR3 DNA reads as TGTGCCAGCAGTGGGAGGGACCGCCCGAAGTTCTACACGCAGTATTTT. Amino acids: CASSGRDRPKFYTQYF.

V gene TRBV5-6 combines with J gene TRBJ2-1; the D is unclear. V lost 10 bases to trimming and J lost 6 bases, with 14 bases between them. The CDR3 spans 12 residues. Germline V gene data show CDR1 as SGHDT and CDR2 as YYEEEE. CDR3 sequence reads: CASQDRPNEQFF. As DNA, the CDR3 is TGTGCCTCCCAGGATAGGCCCAATGAGCAGTTCTTC. Looking up the rest from reference TRBV5-6 and TRBJ2-1 gives the full variable domain: DAGVTQSPTHLIKTRGQQVTLRCSPKSGHDTVSWYQQALGQGPQFIFQYYEEEERQRGNFPDRFSGHQFPNYSSELNVNALLLGDSALYLCASQDRPNEQFFGPGTRLTVL.

The rearrangement uses TRBV4-1 and TRBJ1-6; D is possibly TRBD1 (6 bases). Germline CDR1 is MGHRA and CDR2 is YSYEKL. There are 13 residues in the CDR3. V was trimmed by 4 bases and J by 13 bases, leaving 14 bases between them. In DNA, the CDR3 is TGCGCCAGCAGCCTTTCAGACAGGCGGCCCCTCCACTTT. It is translated as CASSLSDRRPLHF.

For this clonotype: No conserved phenylalanine or tryptophan ends this CDR3, so it is likely a read error. It is unclear where the CDR3 begins or ends on the DNA, so no DNA is shown, and the CDR3 is as TCRdb lists it. The chain uses TRBV6-8 and TRBJ1-2. CDR1 and CDR2 (germline): MNHGY, SAAAGT. The CDR3 length is 9 residues, termini included. CDR3 protein: CATRRGGFY.

This clonotype came up once. V gene TRBV12-3 or TRBV12-4 combines with J gene TRBJ1-4; D uncertain. Between the trimmed V and J ends, which lost 5 bases and 2 bases, there was a span of 6 bases. This CDR3 is 13 amino acids long. Here the CDR3 reads CASSPLTNEKLFF. CDR3 sequence (DNA): TGTGCCAGCAGTCCCCTGACTAATGAAAAACTGTTTTTT.

The count of this clonotype is one. The CDR3 reads CASSLEIPSGGMYEQYF. The CDR3 DNA is TGTGCCAGCAGCTTAGAGATTCCTAGCGGGGGGATGTACGAGCAGTACTTC. The genes are TRBV7-8 and TRBJ2-7; 11 nucleotides match TRBD2. Germline CDR1 reads SGHVS; CDR2 reads FQNEAQ. V lost 1 base, J lost 4 bases, and 9 bases stayed unmatched. The CDR3 spans 17 residues.

V is TRBV20-1 and J is TRBJ1-2; D uncertain. V shed 4 bases and J shed 4 bases, with 13 bases lying between them. The CDR3 has 13 amino acids. In germline, CDR1 is DFQATT, CDR2 SNEGSKA (reference sequence). The CDR3 here is CSAKAERAYGYTF. The CDR3 nucleotides are TGCAGTGCTAAAGCAGAGCGGGCCTATGGCTACACCTTC.

This clonotype was seen repeatedly, ten times or more. The V call is TRBV7-2, the J call TRBJ1-1; 8 positions agree with TRBD1. This CDR3 has 15 residues. Trimming removed 3 bases from V and 0 bases from J; junction bases left unmatched: 3. In germline, CDR1 is SGHTA, CDR2 FQGNSA. The CDR3 loop reads CASSLGQVVNTEAFF. The CDR3 coding sequence is TGTGCCAGCAGCTTGGGACAGGTAGTGAACACTGAAGCTTTCTTT.